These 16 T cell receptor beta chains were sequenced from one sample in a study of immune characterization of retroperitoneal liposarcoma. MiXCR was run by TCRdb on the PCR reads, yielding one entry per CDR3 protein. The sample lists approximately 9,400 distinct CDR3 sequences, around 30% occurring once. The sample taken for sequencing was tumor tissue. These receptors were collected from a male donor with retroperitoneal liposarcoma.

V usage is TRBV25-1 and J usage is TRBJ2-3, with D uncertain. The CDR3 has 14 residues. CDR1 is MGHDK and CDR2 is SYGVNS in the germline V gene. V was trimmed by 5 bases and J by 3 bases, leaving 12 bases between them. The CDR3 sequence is CASSRPAQTDTQYF. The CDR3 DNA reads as TGTGCCAGCAGTCGGCCAGCCCAGACAGATACGCAGTATTTT.

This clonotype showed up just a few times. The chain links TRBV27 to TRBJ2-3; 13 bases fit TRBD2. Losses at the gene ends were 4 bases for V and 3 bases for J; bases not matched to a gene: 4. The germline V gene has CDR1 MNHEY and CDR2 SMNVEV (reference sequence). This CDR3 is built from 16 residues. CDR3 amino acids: CASSSGLAGVTDTQYF. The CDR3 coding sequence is TGTGCCAGCAGTTCCGGACTAGCGGGAGTAACAGATACGCAGTATTTT.

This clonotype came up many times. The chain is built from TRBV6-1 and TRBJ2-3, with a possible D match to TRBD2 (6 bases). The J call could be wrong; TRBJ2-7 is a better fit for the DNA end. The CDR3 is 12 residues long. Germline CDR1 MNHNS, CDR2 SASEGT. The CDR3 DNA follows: TGTGCCAGCAGGGAGGGGAGCTACGAGCAGTACTTC. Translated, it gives CASREGSYEQYF.

Here the CDR3 reads CASSYSVSGQGSEQYF. CDR3 DNA: TGTGCCAGCAGTTACTCCGTTTCGGGACAGGGGTCAGAGCAGTACTTC. The rearrangement links TRBV6-5 to TRBJ2-4, with 10 bases that match TRBD1. Per the germline V gene, CDR1 is MNHEY and CDR2 is SVGAGI. Losses at the gene ends were 0 bases for V and 13 bases for J; bases not matched to a gene: 12. The CDR3 loop spans 16 amino acids.

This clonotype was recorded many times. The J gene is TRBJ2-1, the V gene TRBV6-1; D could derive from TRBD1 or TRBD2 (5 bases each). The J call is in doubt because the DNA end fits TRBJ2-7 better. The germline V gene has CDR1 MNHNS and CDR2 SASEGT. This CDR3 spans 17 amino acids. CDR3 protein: CASSEAAADIGVNEQYF. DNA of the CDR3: TGTGCCAGCAGTGAAGCGGCAGCGGACATAGGGGTGAATGAGCAGTACTTC.

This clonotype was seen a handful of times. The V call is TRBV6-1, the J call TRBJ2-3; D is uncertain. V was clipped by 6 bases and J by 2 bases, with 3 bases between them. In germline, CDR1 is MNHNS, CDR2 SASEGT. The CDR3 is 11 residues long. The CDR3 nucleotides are TGTGCCAGCAGGTCCACAGATACGCAGTATTTT. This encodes CASRSTDTQYF.

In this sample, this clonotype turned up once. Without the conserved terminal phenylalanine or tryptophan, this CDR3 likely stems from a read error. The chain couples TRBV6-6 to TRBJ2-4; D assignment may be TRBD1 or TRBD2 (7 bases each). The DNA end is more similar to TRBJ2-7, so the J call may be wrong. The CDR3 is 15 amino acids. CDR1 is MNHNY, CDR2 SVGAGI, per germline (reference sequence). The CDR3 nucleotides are TGTGCCAGCTCGGGGCAAGGGTCAGGGGGGGACGAGCAGTACTTG. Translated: CASSGQGSGGDEQYL.

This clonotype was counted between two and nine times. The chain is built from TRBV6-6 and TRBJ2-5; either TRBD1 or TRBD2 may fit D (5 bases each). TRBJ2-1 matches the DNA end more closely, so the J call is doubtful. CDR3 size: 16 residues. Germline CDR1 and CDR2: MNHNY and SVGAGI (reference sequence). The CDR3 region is CASSPAYWGPLNEQFF. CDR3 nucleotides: TGTGCCAGCAGTCCTGCGTATTGGGGACCACTCAATGAGCAGTTCTTC.

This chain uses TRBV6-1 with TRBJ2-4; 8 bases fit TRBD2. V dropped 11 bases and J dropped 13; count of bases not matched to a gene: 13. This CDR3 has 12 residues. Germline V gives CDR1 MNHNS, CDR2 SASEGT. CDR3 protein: CAGSGRVDEQYF. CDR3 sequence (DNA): TGTGCCGGATCCGGGAGGGTTGATGAGCAGTACTTC.

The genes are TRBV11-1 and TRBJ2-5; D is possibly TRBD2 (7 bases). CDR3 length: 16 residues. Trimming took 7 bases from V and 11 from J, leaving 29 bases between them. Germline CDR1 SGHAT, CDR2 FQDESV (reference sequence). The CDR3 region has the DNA TGTGCCAGCACCGAAGACGGGGGGCCCTCCTACAATGAGCAGTACTTC. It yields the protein CASTEDGGPSYNEQYF. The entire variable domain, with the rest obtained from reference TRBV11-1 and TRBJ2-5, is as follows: EAEVAQSPRYKITEKSQAVAFWCDPISGHATLYWYRQILGQGPELLVQFQDESVVDDSQLPKDRFSAERLKGVDSTLKIQPAELGDSAMYLCASTEDGGPSYNEQYFGPGTRLLVL.

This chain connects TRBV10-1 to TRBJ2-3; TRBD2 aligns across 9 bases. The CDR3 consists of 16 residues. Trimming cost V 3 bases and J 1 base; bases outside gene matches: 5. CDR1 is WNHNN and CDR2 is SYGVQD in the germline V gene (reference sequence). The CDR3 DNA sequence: TGCGCCAGCAGTGAATTAACTAGCGGGCGCACAGATACGCAGTATTTT. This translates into CASSELTSGRTDTQYF.

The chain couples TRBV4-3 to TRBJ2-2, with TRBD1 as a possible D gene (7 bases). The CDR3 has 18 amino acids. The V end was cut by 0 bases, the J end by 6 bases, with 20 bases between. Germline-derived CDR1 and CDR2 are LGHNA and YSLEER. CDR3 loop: CASSQDGQGGMRAGELFF. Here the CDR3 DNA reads TGCGCCAGCAGCCAAGATGGGCAGGGGGGAATGCGGGCCGGGGAGCTGTTTTTT.

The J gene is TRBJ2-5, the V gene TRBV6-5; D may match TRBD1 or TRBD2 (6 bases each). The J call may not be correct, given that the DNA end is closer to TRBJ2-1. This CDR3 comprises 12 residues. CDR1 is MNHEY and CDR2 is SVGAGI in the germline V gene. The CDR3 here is CASTRGPNEQFF. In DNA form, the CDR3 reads TGTGCCAGCACCCGGGGGCCCAATGAGCAGTTCTTC.

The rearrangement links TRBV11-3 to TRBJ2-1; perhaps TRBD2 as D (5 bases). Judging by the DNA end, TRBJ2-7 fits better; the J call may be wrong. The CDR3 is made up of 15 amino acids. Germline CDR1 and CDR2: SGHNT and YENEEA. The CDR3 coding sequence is TGTGCCAGCAGCTTATCTCGAGGGCTTTCCTACGAGCAGTACTTC. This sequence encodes CASSLSRGLSYEQYF.

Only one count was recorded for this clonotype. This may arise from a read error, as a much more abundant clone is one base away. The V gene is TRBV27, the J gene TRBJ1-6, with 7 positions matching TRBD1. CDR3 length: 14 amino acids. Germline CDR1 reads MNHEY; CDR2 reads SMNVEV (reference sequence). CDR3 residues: CASSLRDSYSPPHF. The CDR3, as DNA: TGTGCCAGCAGTTTAAGGGACAGCTATTCACCCCCCCACTTT.

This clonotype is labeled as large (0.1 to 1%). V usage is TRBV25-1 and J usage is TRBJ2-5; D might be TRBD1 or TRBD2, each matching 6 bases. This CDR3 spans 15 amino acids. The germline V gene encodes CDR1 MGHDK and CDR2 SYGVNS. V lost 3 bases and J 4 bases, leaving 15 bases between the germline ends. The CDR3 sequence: CASSDPRGAGETQYF. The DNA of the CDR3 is TGTGCCAGCAGTGATCCTAGGGGGGCCGGAGAGACCCAGTACTTC.